The next 26 T cell receptor beta chains were all read from a single sample in a study of T cells in Graves' hyperthyroidism and ophthalmopathy. TCR beta CDR3 sequences were amplified from RNA transcripts. HTBI primers were the set used in a first-round RT-PCR of the TCR CDR3. Via MiXCR, TCRdb re-called the multiplex PCR reads, giving one row per CDR3 protein. Here the sample spans around 660,000 distinct CDR3 sequences, just under 45% being singletons. Source material: peripheral blood or thyroid tissue (not recorded which). These receptors were obtained from an adult man with Graves' disease, either hyperthyroidism or ophthalmopathy (not recorded which).

This chain joins TRBV29-1 and TRBJ1-3; unclear D gene. The V end lost 6 bases, the J end lost 5 bases, and 11 bases lay between the germline ends. The CDR3 runs 12 residues. Germline CDR1 and CDR2: SQVTM and ANQGSEA. The CDR3 here is CSVAGSRNTIYF. The DNA of the CDR3 is TGCAGCGTAGCAGGCAGCAGAAACACCATATATTTT.

This clonotype came up a few times. This may stem from a read error, because a much larger clone lies one nucleotide away. The chain carries TRBV29-1 and TRBJ1-1; D perhaps matches TRBD1 (5 bases). CDR3 length equals 12 residues. Germline loops: CDR1 SQVTM, CDR2 ANQGSEA. The chain's CDR3 is CSVSDTGTEASF. CDR3 bases: TGCAGCGTTTCGGACACGGGCACTGAAGCTTCCTTT.

This clonotype has only a few counts. The gene calls are TRBV7-2 and TRBJ1-1; D is possibly TRBD1 (5 bases). Germline values: CDR1 SGHTA, CDR2 FQGNSA. The V and J ends lost 1 base and 1 base respectively, with 10 bases between them. There are 15 residues in the CDR3. The CDR3 DNA sequence: TGTGCCAGCAGCTTAGTTTTGGGGGGGAACACTGAAGCTTTCTTT. This sequence encodes CASSLVLGGNTEAFF.

This chain joins TRBV24-1 and TRBJ2-2, with TRBD2 matching over 9 bases. V lost 0 bases to trimming and J lost 2 bases; unmatched junction nucleotides: 9. The CDR3 consists of 19 residues. The germline gives CDR1 KGHDR, CDR2 SFDVKD. CDR3 amino acids: CATSDLPLAGRPNTGELFF. Written as DNA, the CDR3 is TGTGCCACCAGTGATTTGCCCCTAGCGGGAAGGCCAAACACCGGGGAGCTGTTTTTT.

V is TRBV7-2 and J is TRBJ1-5, with TRBD1 matching 7 bases. V lost 3 bases to trimming and J lost 6 bases; unmatched junction nucleotides: 8. Germline CDR1 reads SGHTA; CDR2 reads FQGNSA. This CDR3 comprises 15 residues. The CDR3 reads CASSLGRGSTQPQHF. Here the CDR3 DNA reads TGTGCCAGCAGCTTGGGCAGGGGGAGTACTCAGCCCCAGCATTTT.

This clonotype was found many times. This chain connects TRBV7-2 to TRBJ2-5, with D tentatively TRBD1 (6 bases). From germline, CDR1 is SGHTA and CDR2 FQGNSA. CDR3 size: 13 residues. The ends were cut back, 5 bases at V and 0 bases at J, with 7 bases in the middle. CDR3 loop: CASSNRDQETQYF. CDR3 DNA sequence: TGTGCCAGCAGCAACAGGGACCAAGAGACCCAGTACTTC.

The table lists this clonotype with many counts. Compared with germline, one end of the junction differs, possibly owing to a read error. This chain links TRBV5-1 with TRBJ1-2, with D uncertain. The germline V gene encodes CDR1 SGHRS and CDR2 YFSETQ. The CDR3 is 13 residues long. DNA for the CDR3: TGTGCCAGCAGCTTAGAGCAGCTCTATGGCTACACCTTC. This encodes CASSLEQLYGYTF.

With respect to this clonotype: Just one base apart from a much larger clone, this may be a read error. V and J are TRBV2 and TRBJ1-5, with D perhaps TRBD1 (5 bases). V was pared by 10 bases and J by 6 bases, with 19 bases between. Germline lookup yields CDR1 SNHLY and CDR2 FYNNEI. The CDR3 sequence is 14 residues long. The CDR3 is CAISGGDVGQPQHF. The CDR3 bases are TGTGCCATCAGCGGGGGGGATGTGGGTCAGCCCCAGCATTTT.

With regard to this clonotype: In this CDR3 the conserved last residue, phenylalanine or tryptophan, is missing, so a read error is likely. This chain uses TRBV2 with TRBJ1-2; D not certain. V was trimmed by 4 bases and J by 7 bases, leaving 10 bases between them. CDR3 length: 12 amino acids. The germline gives CDR1 SNHLY, CDR2 FYNNEI. The CDR3 loop is CASSGNILGYTL. DNA for the CDR3: TGTGCCAGCAGTGGGAACATACTTGGCTACACCCTC.

This clonotype turned up a few times. This chain connects TRBV6-6 to TRBJ1-5; D uncertain. V lost 10 bases, J lost 0 bases, and 10 bases lay in between. The CDR3 has 13 amino acids. Per germline, CDR1 MNHNY and CDR2 SVGAGI (reference sequence). CDR3 DNA sequence: TGTGCCACGACCCACCTTAGCAATCAGCCCCAGCATTTT. This translates into CATTHLSNQPQHF.

In this sample, this clonotype turned up many times. The chain links TRBV10-2 to TRBJ1-4; TRBD1 might be the D (5 bases). This CDR3 region has 13 residues. Germline CDR1 is WSHSY and CDR2 is SAAADI. V was shortened by 7 bases and J by 4 bases, with 10 bases between the two germline ends. CDR3 sequence: CASMGQINEKLFF. As DNA, the CDR3 is TGCGCCAGCATGGGGCAGATTAATGAAAAACTGTTTTTT.

The V call is TRBV20-1, the J call TRBJ2-3, with TRBD2 matching over 7 bases. V lost 3 bases and J lost 5; bases outside the gene matches: 11. CDR3 size: 15 residues. Germline assignment: CDR1 DFQATT and CDR2 SNEGSKA (reference sequence). This chain's CDR3 is CSARDGGSWIDTQYF. CDR3 DNA sequence: TGCAGTGCTAGGGACGGCGGGAGTTGGATAGATACGCAGTATTTT.

The table lists this clonotype with a few counts. The rearrangement joins TRBV5-1 to TRBJ2-5; 8 nucleotides align to TRBD1. CDR3 size: 15 residues. V lost 4 bases and J lost 3; bases outside the gene matches: 8. From germline, CDR1 is SGHRS and CDR2 YFSETQ. This CDR3 reads CASSPFLDREETQYF. As DNA, the CDR3 is TGCGCCAGCAGCCCTTTCTTGGACAGGGAAGAGACCCAGTACTTC. Looking up the rest from reference TRBV5-1 and TRBJ2-5 gives the full variable domain: KAGVTQTPRYLIKTRGQQVTLSCSPISGHRSVSWYQQTPGQGLQFLFEYFSETQRNKGNFPGRFSGRQFSNSRSEMNVSTLELGDSALYLCASSPFLDREETQYFGPGTRLLVL.

This chain links TRBV19 with TRBJ1-1, with 7 bases that match TRBD1. V gave up 10 bases and J gave up 1 base; unmatched junction bases: 9. Germline CDR1 LNHDA, CDR2 SQIVND (reference sequence). The CDR3 extends over 14 amino acids. The CDR3 here is CATTRGQRNTEAFF. The CDR3 DNA is TGTGCCACTACCAGGGGACAGAGGAACACTGAAGCTTTCTTT.

Ten or more counts support this clonotype. This chain links TRBV9 with TRBJ1-1; no firm D call. Trimming took 3 bases from V and 10 from J, leaving 13 bases between them. This CDR3 contains 12 residues. The V gene's germline CDR1 is SGDLS and CDR2 YYNGEE. The CDR3: CASSDPRTVAFF. CDR3 nucleotide sequence: TGTGCCAGCAGCGACCCCCGGACGGTAGCTTTCTTT.

This clonotype was seen repeatedly, ten times or more. The chain couples TRBV7-3 to TRBJ1-1, with 9 bases matching TRBD1. J was trimmed by 4 bases and V by 4 bases; bases with no gene match: 4. CDR1 and CDR2 (germline): SGHTA, FQGTGA. The length of the CDR3 is 14 residues. CDR3 in amino acids: CASSSTGGFTEAFF. CDR3 nucleotides: TGTGCCAGCAGCTCGACAGGGGGTTTCACTGAAGCTTTCTTT.

This clonotype came up many times. The chain recombines TRBV5-1 with TRBJ1-1, with D hard to call. The V and J ends lost 0 bases and 1 base respectively, with 7 bases between them. This CDR3 spans 14 amino acids. Germline V lookup: CDR1 SGHRS, CDR2 YFSETQ. The CDR3 nucleotides are TGCGCCAGCAGCTTGGCCGGACCGAACACTGAAGCTTTCTTT. Translated: CASSLAGPNTEAFF. The whole variable domain, remainder taken from reference TRBV5-1 and TRBJ1-1, is KAGVTQTPRYLIKTRGQQVTLSCSPISGHRSVSWYQQTPGQGLQFLFEYFSETQRNKGNFPGRFSGRQFSNSRSEMNVSTLELGDSALYLCASSLAGPNTEAFFGQGTRLTVV.

The genes are TRBV2 and TRBJ1-2; 9 bases line up with TRBD1. V trimming: 3 bases; J trimming: 6 bases; junction bases outside the gene matches: 11. Per germline, CDR1 SNHLY and CDR2 FYNNEI. The CDR3 spans 16 residues. CDR3 nucleotides: TGTGCCAGCAGTGACCCGGGACAGGGATACCGGCATGGCTACACCTTC. Its translation is CASSDPGQGYRHGYTF.

The chain employs TRBV7-2 and TRBJ2-7, with 10 nucleotides matching TRBD1. Germline V gene data show CDR1 as SGHTA and CDR2 as FQGNSA. Germline trimming cut 5 bases from V and 4 bases from J; bases unmatched to any gene: 8. The CDR3 spans 15 residues. The DNA of the CDR3 is TGTGCCAGCAGCCTACAGGGGACAGGGGAATACGAGCAGTACTTC. Translated, it gives CASSLQGTGEYEQYF. Variable domain in full (rest from reference TRBV7-2 and TRBJ2-7): GAGVSQSPSNKVTEKGKDVELRCDPISGHTALYWYRQSLGQGLEFLIYFQGNSAPDKSGLPSDRFSAERTGGSVSTLTIQRTQQEDSAVYLCASSLQGTGEYEQYFGPGTRLTVT.

As for this clonotype: This could be a read error, since a much larger clone is one nucleotide away. The J gene is TRBJ2-7, the V gene TRBV7-9, with D perhaps TRBD1 (6 bases). CDR3 length: 14 residues. From germline, CDR1 is SEHNR and CDR2 FQNEAQ (reference sequence). V lost 4 bases to trimming and J lost 6 bases, with 16 bases between them. Here the CDR3 reads CASSSSGQLGEQYF. The CDR3 DNA reads as TGTGCCAGCAGCTCCTCTGGACAGTTAGGCGAGCAGTACTTC.

This clonotype was observed a few times. The rearrangement links TRBV7-8 to TRBJ1-6; D not resolved. The germline gives CDR1 SGHVS, CDR2 FQNEAQ. This CDR3 comprises 15 residues. Deletions cut 7 bases from V and 5 bases from J, with 15 bases between. The DNA for the CDR3 is TGTGCCAGCACCCCCACTCCGGGGAATAATTCACCCCTCCACTTT. It translates to CASTPTPGNNSPLHF.

This clonotype was counted many times. The chain links TRBV7-9 to TRBJ2-5; possible D gene TRBD1, 7 bases. The CDR3 runs 15 residues. The V end was cut by 6 bases, the J end by 7 bases, with 21 bases between. Germline CDR1 is SEHNR and CDR2 is FQNEAQ (reference sequence). The CDR3 reads CASSKAGGTERTQYF. The CDR3 nucleotides read TGTGCCAGCAGTAAGGCTGGGGGGACAGAACGGACCCAGTACTTC. Variable domain in full (rest from reference TRBV7-9 and TRBJ2-5): DTGVSQNPRHKITKRGQNVTFRCDPISEHNRLYWYRQTLGQGPEFLTYFQNEAQLEKSRLLSDRFSAERPKGSFSTLEIQRTEQGDSAMYLCASSKAGGTERTQYFGPGTRLLVL.

This clonotype was seen repeatedly, ten times or more. V is TRBV2 and J is TRBJ1-3, with D hard to call. V lost 1 base and J 8 bases, leaving 0 bases between the germline ends. Germline values: CDR1 SNHLY, CDR2 FYNNEI. The CDR3 has 10 residues. This CDR3 reads CASSEDTIYF. CDR3 bases: TGTGCCAGCAGTGAAGACACCATATATTTT.

The chain combines TRBV20-1 with TRBJ1-3, with 9 bases fitting TRBD1. CDR3 length: 15 residues. Germline values: CDR1 DFQATT, CDR2 SNEGSKA (reference sequence). Trimming removed 5 bases from V and 1 base from J; junction bases left unmatched: 6. Here the CDR3 reads CSALQGARSGNTIYF. For the CDR3, the DNA is TGCAGTGCTCTACAGGGGGCCCGATCTGGAAACACCATATATTTT.

This clonotype was picked up a small number of times. The rearrangement links TRBV5-1 to TRBJ2-7; the D gene is possibly TRBD1 (5 bases). This CDR3 is built from 16 residues. V dropped 4 bases and J dropped 0 bases, with 17 bases sitting between them. Germline loops: CDR1 SGHRS, CDR2 YFSETQ. The CDR3 loop is CASSQDWGRSSYEQYF. CDR3 coding DNA: TGCGCCAGCAGCCAAGATTGGGGCAGGAGCTCCTACGAGCAGTACTTC. The variable domain in full, with the rest retrieved from reference TRBV5-1 and TRBJ2-7, is KAGVTQTPRYLIKTRGQQVTLSCSPISGHRSVSWYQQTPGQGLQFLFEYFSETQRNKGNFPGRFSGRQFSNSRSEMNVSTLELGDSALYLCASSQDWGRSSYEQYFGPGTRLTVT.

This chain uses TRBV20-1 with TRBJ1-6; D remains unclear. The CDR3 consists of 13 residues. Germline V CDR1 and CDR2: DFQATT, SNEGSKA (reference sequence). Trimming cost V 0 bases and J 7 bases, with 7 bases left between them. The CDR3 protein is CSAREIRNSPLHF. The CDR3 DNA reads TGCAGTGCTAGAGAGATTAGAAATTCACCCCTCCACTTT.